Presented here are 19 T cell receptor beta chains from one specimen sequenced in a study of shared clonotypes between healthy human individuals. Repertoires were generated with immunoSEQ multiplex PCR, while TCRdb's copy carries only in-frame clones and drops some. Here the sample spans about a million clones, approximately 72% being singletons. The sequenced material came from memory CD4+ T cells sorted from blood. Subset: CD45RA-negative fraction. These receptors all come from a man aged 18 to 35 in good health.

The chain has TRBV5-6 and TRBJ1-6; TRBD1 matches at 9 bases. Looked up from germline, CDR1 is SGHDT and CDR2 is YYEEEE. This CDR3 is built from 17 residues. With V trimmed by 4 bases and J by 10 bases, 15 bases remained unmatched. The CDR3 DNA sequence: TGTGCCAGCAGCCTCAGGAGGACAGGGGCCTCCGCCTCACCCCTCCACTTT. Protein: CASSLRRTGASASPLHF.

V gene TRBV7-9 combines with J gene TRBJ2-5, with D perhaps matching TRBD1 (7 bases). Germline V lookup: CDR1 SEHNR, CDR2 FQNEAQ (reference sequence). The CDR3 is made up of 15 amino acids. V was trimmed by 5 bases and J by 5 bases, leaving 18 bases between them. CDR3 amino acids: CASSPSEGAGETQYF. CDR3 in DNA: TGTGCCAGCAGCCCTTCGGAGGGGGCAGGGGAGACCCAGTACTTC.

The chain has TRBV7-2 and TRBJ2-1; the match to TRBD2 covers 11 bases. Germline CDR1 SGHTA, CDR2 FQGNSA. V was pared by 5 bases and J by 8 bases, with 8 bases of the junction left unmatched. The CDR3 contains 15 residues. In DNA, the CDR3 is TGTGCCAGCAGCCCATCGGGACTAGCGGTCGATGAGCAGTTCTTC. Protein: CASSPSGLAVDEQFF.

This clone came up once. This chain uses TRBV5-1 with TRBJ2-5; D perhaps matches TRBD2 (6 bases). The CDR3 spans 14 residues. CDR1 SGHRS and CDR2 YFSETQ come from the germline V gene. Trimming took off 4 bases at V and 4 bases at J, with 14 bases between the two ends. This CDR3 reads CASSLGLPGETQYF. DNA for the CDR3: TGCGCCAGCAGCCTGGGACTCCCGGGAGAGACCCAGTACTTC.

The chain uses TRBV5-5 and TRBJ2-2; 7 bases line up with TRBD1. The CDR3 length is 13 residues. The V segment lost 7 bases and the J segment 4 bases; nucleotides outside the gene matches: 4. The germline CDR1 and CDR2 sequences are SGHKS and YYEKEE (reference sequence). CDR3 sequence reads: CASSRQGTGELFF. The CDR3 bases are TGTGCCAGCTCCCGACAGGGCACCGGGGAGCTGTTTTTT. Combining the CDR3 with reference TRBV5-5 and TRBJ2-2 gives the whole variable domain DAGVTQSPTHLIKTRGQQVTLRCSPISGHKSVSWYQQVLGQGPQFIFQYYEKEERGRGNFPDRFSARQFPNYSSELNVNALLLGDSALYLCASSRQGTGELFFGEGSRLTVL.

This clone was seen a single time. This chain joins TRBV6-6 and TRBJ2-1, with D unresolved. The V end lost 1 base, the J end lost 9 bases, and 7 bases lay between the germline ends. The CDR3 extends over 12 amino acids. Germline CDR1 and CDR2: MNHNY and SVGAGI (reference sequence). The CDR3 is CASSYLVSEQFF. The CDR3 nucleotides are TGTGCCAGCAGTTACTTAGTTTCTGAGCAGTTCTTC.

This clone was observed a handful of times. The V and J genes are TRBV7-8 and TRBJ2-1; the match to TRBD2 covers 8 bases. CDR1 and CDR2 from the germline V gene are SGHVS and FQNEAQ. This CDR3 spans 15 amino acids. J gave up 12 bases and V 5 bases, and 15 bases lay outside the gene matches. The CDR3 region is CASSPRGASSGPQFF. CDR3 DNA: TGTGCCAGCAGCCCAAGAGGGGCCTCTAGCGGGCCGCAGTTCTTC.

Comments on this clone: Given a much more abundant clone one base away, this may be a read error. The genes are TRBV6-5 and TRBJ1-2, with D perhaps matching TRBD1 (6 bases). Germline V gene lookup returns CDR1 MNHEY and CDR2 SVGAGI. The CDR3 covers 14 residues. V was pared by 5 bases and J by 7 bases, with 17 bases between. The CDR3 sequence: CASSTSTGGCGYTF. CDR3 bases: TGTGCCAGCAGTACATCGACAGGAGGGTGTGGCTACACCTTC.

V usage is TRBV7-8 and J usage is TRBJ2-1; no firm D call. The germline CDR1 and CDR2 sequences are SGHVS and FQNEAQ. Trimming shortened V by 0 bases and J by 6 bases, and 12 bases separated the two germline ends. This CDR3 has 15 amino acids. The CDR3 region has the DNA TGTGCCAGCAGCTTAGCCATGGTCGGTTCCAATGAGCAGTTCTTC. Protein sequence: CASSLAMVGSNEQFF.

The V gene is TRBV6-4, the J gene TRBJ1-2, with D possibly being TRBD1 (5 bases). The CDR3 covers 15 residues. V was trimmed by 2 bases and J by 4 bases, leaving 14 bases between them. The germline gives CDR1 MRHNA, CDR2 SNTAGT. This chain's CDR3 is CASSDGLGPGYGYTF. CDR3 nucleotide sequence: TGTGCCAGCAGTGACGGGTTGGGGCCCGGCTATGGCTACACCTTC.

The chain is built from TRBV2 and TRBJ2-7, with 9 bases identical to TRBD1. Unmatched junction bases numbered 2, after V lost 8 bases and J lost 3 bases. CDR1 is SNHLY and CDR2 is FYNNEI in the germline V gene. The CDR3 spans 12 residues. CDR3 DNA: TGTGCCAGCGTGGGACAGGGCTACGAGCAGTACTTC. Translating gives CASVGQGYEQYF.

The sample holds many counts of this clone. CDR3 nucleotides: TGCGCCAGCAGCAGCGACCCTGGCCTTGGGACCCAGTACTTC. It yields the protein CASSSDPGLGTQYF. The rearrangement links TRBV5-1 to TRBJ2-5; no firm D call. This CDR3 has 14 amino acids. Germline lookup yields CDR1 SGHRS and CDR2 YFSETQ. The ends were cut back, 4 bases at V and 7 bases at J, with 17 bases in the middle.

The CDR3 protein is CASSSGLAGAYNEQFF. Written as DNA, the CDR3 is TGCGCCAGCAGCTCAGGACTAGCGGGGGCCTACAATGAGCAGTTCTTC. The J gene is TRBJ2-1, the V gene TRBV5-1, with 13 bases identical to TRBD2. Looked up from germline, CDR1 is SGHRS and CDR2 is YFSETQ. V shed 3 bases, J shed 2 bases, and the junction held 2 bases outside the gene matches. The CDR3 contains 16 residues.

The J gene is TRBJ1-6, the V gene TRBV11-2; 7 bases line up with TRBD1. Losses at the gene ends were 1 base for V and 7 bases for J; bases not matched to a gene: 4. CDR1 is SGHAT and CDR2 is FQNNGV in the germline V gene. The CDR3 length is 15 residues. The CDR3 sequence: CASSLAGQKNSPLHF. The CDR3 nucleotides read TGTGCCAGCAGCTTAGCGGGACAGAAGAATTCACCCCTCCACTTT.

This chain connects TRBV19 to TRBJ2-3, with D uncertain. The V gene's germline CDR1 is LNHDA and CDR2 SQIVND (reference sequence). This CDR3 comprises 11 residues. The ends were cut back, 9 bases at V and 4 bases at J, with 8 bases in the middle. The CDR3 region is CASKFSDTQYF. Written as DNA, the CDR3 is TGTGCCAGCAAATTCTCAGATACGCAGTATTTT. Supplemented by reference TRBV19 and TRBJ2-3, the full variable domain reads DGGITQSPKYLFRKEGQNVTLSCEQNLNHDAMYWYRQDPGQGLRLIYYSQIVNDFQKGDIAEGYSVSREKKESFPLTVTSAQKNPTAFYLCASKFSDTQYFGPGTRLTVL.

The V call is TRBV7-2, the J call TRBJ2-3, with no clear D. The germline gives CDR1 SGHTA, CDR2 FQGNSA. V was shortened by 4 bases and J by 6 bases, with 20 bases between the two germline ends. There are 16 residues in the CDR3. As DNA, the CDR3 is TGTGCCAGCAGCTCCTCGGTTTATTCGCTGGCCGATACGCAGTATTTT. Amino acid sequence: CASSSSVYSLADTQYF.

The chain is built from TRBV28 and TRBJ1-5; a weak D match, TRBD1 (6 bases). V gave up 4 bases and J gave up 5 bases, with 15 bases separating them. Germline CDR1 reads MDHEN; CDR2 reads SYDVKM. The CDR3 extends over 15 amino acids. The CDR3 bases are TGTGCCAGCAGTTCCCCCGGGCAGGGGCATCAGCCCCAGCATTTT. Its protein is CASSSPGQGHQPQHF. Full variable domain (outside the CDR3, taken from reference TRBV28 and TRBJ1-5): DVKVTQSSRYLVKRTGEKVFLECVQDMDHENMFWYRQDPGLGLRLIYFSYDVKMKEKGDIPEGYSVSREKKERFSLILESASTNQTSMYLCASSSPGQGHQPQHFGDGTRLSIL.

This clone was recorded a few times. The chain carries TRBV28 and TRBJ1-3, with D perhaps matching TRBD1 (6 bases). CDR1 MDHEN and CDR2 SYDVKM come from the germline V gene. The CDR3 contains 16 residues. V dropped 2 bases and J dropped 0 bases, with 11 bases sitting between them. As DNA, the CDR3 is TGTGCCAGCAGTTTACACCAGGGGCTCTCTGGAAACACCATATATTTT. Amino acids: CASSLHQGLSGNTIYF.

The CDR3 DNA sequence: TGTGCCAGTAGTATCATGGGCAGGGACGCCAGCTACACCTTC. It codes for CASSIMGRDASYTF. The chain uses TRBV19 and TRBJ1-2; TRBD1 is a possible D gene (5 bases). The germline CDR1 and CDR2 sequences are LNHDA and SQIVND (reference sequence). The V and J ends lost 3 bases and 9 bases respectively, with 17 bases between them. This CDR3 comprises 14 residues.